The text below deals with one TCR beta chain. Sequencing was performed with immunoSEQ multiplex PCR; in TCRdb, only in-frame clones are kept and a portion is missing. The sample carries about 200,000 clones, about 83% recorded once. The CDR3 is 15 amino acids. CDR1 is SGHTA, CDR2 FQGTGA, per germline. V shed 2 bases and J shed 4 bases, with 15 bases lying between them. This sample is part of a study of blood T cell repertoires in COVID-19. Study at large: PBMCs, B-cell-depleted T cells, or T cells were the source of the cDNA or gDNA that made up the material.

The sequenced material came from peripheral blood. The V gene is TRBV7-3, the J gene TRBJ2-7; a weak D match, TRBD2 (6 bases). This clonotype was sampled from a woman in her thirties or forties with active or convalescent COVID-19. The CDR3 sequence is CASSLEPGDLYEQYF. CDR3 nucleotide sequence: TGTGCCAGCAGCTTAGAACCGGGGGATCTGTACGAGCAGTACTTC.